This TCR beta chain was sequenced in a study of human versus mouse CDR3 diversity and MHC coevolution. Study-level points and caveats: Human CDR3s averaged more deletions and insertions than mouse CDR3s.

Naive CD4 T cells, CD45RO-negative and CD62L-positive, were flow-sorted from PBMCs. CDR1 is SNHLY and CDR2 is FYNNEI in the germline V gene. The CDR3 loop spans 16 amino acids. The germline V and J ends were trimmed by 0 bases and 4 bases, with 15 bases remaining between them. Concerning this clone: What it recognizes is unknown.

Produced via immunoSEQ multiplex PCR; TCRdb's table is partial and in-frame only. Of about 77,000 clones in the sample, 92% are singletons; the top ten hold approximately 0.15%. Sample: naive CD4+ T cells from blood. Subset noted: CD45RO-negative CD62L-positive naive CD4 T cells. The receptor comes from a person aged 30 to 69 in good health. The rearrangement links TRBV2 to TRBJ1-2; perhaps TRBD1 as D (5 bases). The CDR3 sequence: CASSEAKQGWGYGYTF. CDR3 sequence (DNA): TGTGCCAGCAGTGAAGCGAAGCAGGGTTGGGGCTATGGCTACACCTTC.